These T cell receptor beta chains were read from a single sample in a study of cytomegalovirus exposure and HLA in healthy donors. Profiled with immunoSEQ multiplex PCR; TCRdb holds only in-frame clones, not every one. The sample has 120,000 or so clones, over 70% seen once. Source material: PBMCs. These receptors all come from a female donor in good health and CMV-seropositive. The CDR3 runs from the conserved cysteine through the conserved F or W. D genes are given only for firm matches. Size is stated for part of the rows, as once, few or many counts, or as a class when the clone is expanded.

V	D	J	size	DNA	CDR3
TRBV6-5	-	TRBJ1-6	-	TGTGCCAGCAGCCCATTCAGGGTGCCCGGTTCACCCCTCCACTTT	CASSPFRVPGSPLHF
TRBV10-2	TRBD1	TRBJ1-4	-	TGCGCCAGCGCAGACGTAGGACAGGCTGAAAAACTGTTTTTT	CASADVGQAEKLFF
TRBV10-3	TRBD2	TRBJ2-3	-	TGTGCCATCAGGGATCGGCTAGCGGTAGGGGCAGATACGCAGTATTTT	CAIRDRLAVGADTQYF
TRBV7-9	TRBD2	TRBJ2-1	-	TGTGCCAGCAGCTTCGGGACTAGCGGGGGGGCTTATGAGCAGTTCTTC	CASSFGTSGGAYEQFF
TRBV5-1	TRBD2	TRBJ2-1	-	TGCGCCAGCAGCGCACTAGCGGGGGCCCGCAATGAGCAGTTCTTC	CASSALAGARNEQFF
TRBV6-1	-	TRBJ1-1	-	TGTGCCAGCAGTGAAACCAGGGCAATGGTAAACACTGAAGCTTTCTTT	CASSETRAMVNTEAFF
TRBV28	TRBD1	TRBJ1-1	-	TGTGCCAGCAAGGGGGGGACAGGGGGGGCTGAAGCTTTCTTT	CASKGGTGGAEAFF
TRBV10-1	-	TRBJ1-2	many	TGCGCCAGCAGTGAGTCACGAGGGAGTGGCTATGGCTACACCTTC	CASSESRGSGYGYTF
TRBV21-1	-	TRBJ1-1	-	TGTGCCAGCAGCAGGCAGACAGGGTTGGGGACTGAAGCTTTCTTT	CASSRQTGLGTEAFF
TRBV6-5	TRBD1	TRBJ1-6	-	TGTGCCAGCAGGGGGACAGGGGGAAGTTCACCCCTCCACTTT	CASRGTGGSSPLHF
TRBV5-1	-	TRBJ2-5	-	TGCGCCAGCAGTTTTACGGGGGAAAAGACCCAGTACTTC	CASSFTGEKTQYF
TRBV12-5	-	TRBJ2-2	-	TGTGCTAGTGGGGAGGGCACCGGGGAGCTGTTTTTT	CASGEGTGELFF
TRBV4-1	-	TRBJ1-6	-	TGCGCCAGCAGCCCCAGGGCTCCCCCTAATTCACCCCTCCACTTT	CASSPRAPPNSPLHF
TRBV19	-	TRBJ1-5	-	TGTGCCAGTAGTATAGATTGGGAAGGGGGCAATCAGCCCCAGCATTTT	CASSIDWEGGNQPQHF
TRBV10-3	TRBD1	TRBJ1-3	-	TGTGCCATCAGAGGGACAGGGGGATTTGGGGGAAACACCATATATTTT	CAIRGTGGFGGNTIYF
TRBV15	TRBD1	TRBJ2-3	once	TGTGCCACCAGCAGAGGGGGGACAGACCCCACAGATACGCAGTATTTT	CATSRGGTDPTDTQYF
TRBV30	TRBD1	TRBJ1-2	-	TGTGCCTGGAGTCGATCCCCGGGACAGGGGGCAAACTATGGCTACACCTTC	CAWSRSPGQGANYGYTF
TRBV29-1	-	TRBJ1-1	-	TGCAGCGTTGAAGATCTTCAGTTTGCAGGGCCAAACACTGAAGCTTTCTTT	CSVEDLQFAGPNTEAFF
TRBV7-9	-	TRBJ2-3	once	TGTGCCAGCAGCTTAAGCCTAGGCGGTGGGAGCACAGATACGCAGTATTTT	CASSLSLGGGSTDTQYF
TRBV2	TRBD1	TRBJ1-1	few	TGTGCCAGCAGTGTTCTCCAGGGGGGAGCTTTCTTT	CASSVLQGGAFF
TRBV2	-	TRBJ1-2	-	TGTGCCAGCAGTGTATACAGGGAAGGTACCTATGGCTACACCTTC	CASSVYREGTYGYTF
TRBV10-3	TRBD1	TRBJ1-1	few	TGTGCCATCAGCGGGACAGGGGTCATGAACACTGAAGCTTTCTTT	CAISGTGVMNTEAFF
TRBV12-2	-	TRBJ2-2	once	TGTGCAAGTCGCTTAGCTCAGCCAAAGACTAGCGGGGGGGCCATCGGGGAGCTGTTTTTT	CASRLAQPKTSGGAIGELFF
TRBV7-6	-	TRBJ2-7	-	TGTGCCAGCAGCTTCGAGTTGACGGGCTACGAGCAGTACTTC	CASSFELTGYEQYF
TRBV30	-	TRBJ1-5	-	TGTGCCTGGAGTGTAGGGAGTAGCCTTAGCAATCAGCCCCAGCATTTT	CAWSVGSSLSNQPQHF
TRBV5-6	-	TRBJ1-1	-	TGTGCCAGCAGCTTGATGGGGCTGAACACTGAAGCTTTCTTT	CASSLMGLNTEAFF
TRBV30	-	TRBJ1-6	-	TGTGCCAGAGGGACAACTTCACCCCTCCACTTT	CARGTTSPLHF
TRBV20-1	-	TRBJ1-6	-	TGCAGTGCTCGGACCCAGCAGGGCGATGTATTT	CSARTQQGDVF
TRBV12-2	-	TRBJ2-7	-	TGTGCAAGTCGCCGAGGGGCGGGACAGGAAAAGACCTACGAGCAGTACTTC	CASRRGAGQEKTYEQYF
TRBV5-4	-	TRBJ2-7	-	TGTGCCAGCAGCTTGGCCCAGAGAGGCGAGCAGTACTTC	CASSLAQRGEQYF
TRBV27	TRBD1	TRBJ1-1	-	TGTGCCAGCCTACTGAAATGGACAGGGGCCGTGAACACTGAAGCTTTCTTT	CASLLKWTGAVNTEAFF
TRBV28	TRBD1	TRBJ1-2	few	TGTGCCAGCACCGGACAGGACCGATTTGGTCATGGCTACACCTTC	CASTGQDRFGHGYTF
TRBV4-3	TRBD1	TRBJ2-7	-	TGCGCCAGCAGCCAAGATGGGGGACAGGTCTACGAGCAGTACTTC	CASSQDGGQVYEQYF
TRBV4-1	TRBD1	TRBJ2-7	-	TGCGCCAGCAGGCTAAGAGCAGGGGGTACCTACGAGCAGTACTTC	CASRLRAGGTYEQYF
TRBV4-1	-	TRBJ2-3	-	TGCGCCAGCAGACACCTTTCCGGGGATACGCAGTATTTT	CASRHLSGDTQYF
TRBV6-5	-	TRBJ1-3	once	TGTGCCAGCAGTCCTCACCTAGCGGGGGAAAACACCATATATTTT	CASSPHLAGENTIYF
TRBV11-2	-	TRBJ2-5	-	TGTGCCAGCAGCTTAGTTAGGGACAAATGGGAGACCCAGTACTTC	CASSLVRDKWETQYF
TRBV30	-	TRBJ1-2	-	TGTGCCTGGAGTGGAGGAAACTATGGCTACACCTTC	CAWSGGNYGYTF
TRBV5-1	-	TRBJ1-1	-	TGCGCCAGCAGCTTGGCCACTCAAGGGGGGGCCCTCACTGAAGCTTTCTTT	CASSLATQGGALTEAFF
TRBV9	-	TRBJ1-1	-	TGTGCCAGCAGCCCCGGGGGGGCTGAAGCTTTCTTT	CASSPGGAEAFF
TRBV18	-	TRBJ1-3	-	TGTGCCAGCTCACCCTACTTAGGGGACATCTCTGGAAACACCATATATTTT	CASSPYLGDISGNTIYF
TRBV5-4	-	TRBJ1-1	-	TGTGCCAGCAGCCCCCGGACAGAACGATTCATGAACACTGAAGCTTTCTTT	CASSPRTERFMNTEAFF
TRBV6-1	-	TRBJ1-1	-	TGTGCCAGCAGCAGAGGGGAGGGGTACACTGAAGCTTTCTTT	CASSRGEGYTEAFF
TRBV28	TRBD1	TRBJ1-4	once	TGTGCCAGCGGGACAGGGAGGAGGAATGAAAAACTGTTTTTT	CASGTGRRNEKLFF
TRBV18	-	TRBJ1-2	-	TGTGCCAGCTCGCCCGACCGGACAGCTAACTATGGCTACACCTTC	CASSPDRTANYGYTF
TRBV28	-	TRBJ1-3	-	TGTGCCAGCAGTTTATTGAGCCCTCCTGGAAACACCATATATTTT	CASSLLSPPGNTIYF
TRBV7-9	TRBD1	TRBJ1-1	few	TGTGCCAGCAGAGATCGATTCCAGGGGGCTGGAGCTTTCTTT	CASRDRFQGAGAFF
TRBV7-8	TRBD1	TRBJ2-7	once	TGTGCCAGCAGCTTACGGCAGGGGGCGACTGAGCAGTACTTC	CASSLRQGATEQYF
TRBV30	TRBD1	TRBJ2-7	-	TGTGCCTGGAGTGTAAGGCAGGGGGCCTACGAGCAGTACTTC	CAWSVRQGAYEQYF
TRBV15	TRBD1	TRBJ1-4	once	TGTGCCACCAGGCCTACAGGGGACGCTAGAAAACTGTTTTTT	CATRPTGDARKLFF
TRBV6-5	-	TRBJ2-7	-	TGTGCCAGCAGTTACTCGTGGGGACAAGGGTACGAGCAGTACTTC	CASSYSWGQGYEQYF
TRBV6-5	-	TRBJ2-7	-	TGTGCCAGCAGTTATTACAGGACAAGCTACGAGCAGTACTTC	CASSYYRTSYEQYF
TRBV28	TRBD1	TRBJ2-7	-	TGTGCCAGCCGCCCGACAGGGGAAAGAGAGCAGTACTTC	CASRPTGEREQYF
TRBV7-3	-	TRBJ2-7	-	TGTGCCAGCAGCATCCAACGGGGCTACGAGCAGTACTTC	CASSIQRGYEQYF
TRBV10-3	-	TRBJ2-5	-	TGTGCCATCGCGGAGTCTCGGGAGACCCAGTACTTC	CAIAESRETQYF
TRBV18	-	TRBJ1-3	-	TGTGCCAGCTCACGACCGAGGCAGAGCTCTGGAAACACCATATATTTT	CASSRPRQSSGNTIYF
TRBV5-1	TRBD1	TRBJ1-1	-	TGCGCCAGCAGCATTGGACAGGGCGGCGCTGAAGCTTTCTTT	CASSIGQGGAEAFF
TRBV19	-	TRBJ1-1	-	TGTGCCACTTATGAGACAGGATCCCAAGCTTTCTTT	CATYETGSQAFF
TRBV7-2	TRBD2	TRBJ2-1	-	TGTGCCAGCAGCTTAGCAGGGACTAGGATATACAATGAGCAGTTCTTC	CASSLAGTRIYNEQFF
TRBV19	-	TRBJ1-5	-	TGTGCCAGTAGTAAGGGGAGCAATCAGCCCCAGCATTTT	CASSKGSNQPQHF